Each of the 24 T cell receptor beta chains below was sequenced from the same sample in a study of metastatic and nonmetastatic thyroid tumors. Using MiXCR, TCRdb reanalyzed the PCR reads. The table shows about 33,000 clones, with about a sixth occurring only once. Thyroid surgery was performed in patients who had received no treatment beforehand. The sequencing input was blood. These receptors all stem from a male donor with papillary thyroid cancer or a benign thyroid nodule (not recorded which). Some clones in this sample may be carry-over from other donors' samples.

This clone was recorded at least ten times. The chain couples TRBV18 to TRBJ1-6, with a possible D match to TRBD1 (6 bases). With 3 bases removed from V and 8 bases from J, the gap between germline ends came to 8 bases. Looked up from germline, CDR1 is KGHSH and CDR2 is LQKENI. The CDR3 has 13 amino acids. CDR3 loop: CASSPSGDSPLHF. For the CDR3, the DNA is TGTGCCAGCTCACCTTCAGGGGATTCACCCCTCCACTTT.

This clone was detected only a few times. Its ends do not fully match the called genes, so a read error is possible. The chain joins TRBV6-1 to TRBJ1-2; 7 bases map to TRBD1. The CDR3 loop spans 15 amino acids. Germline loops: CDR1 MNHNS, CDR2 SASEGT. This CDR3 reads CAGSVLRGNDYGYTF. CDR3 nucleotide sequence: TGTGCCGGCAGTGTGCTCAGGGGGAATGATTATGGCTATACCTTC.

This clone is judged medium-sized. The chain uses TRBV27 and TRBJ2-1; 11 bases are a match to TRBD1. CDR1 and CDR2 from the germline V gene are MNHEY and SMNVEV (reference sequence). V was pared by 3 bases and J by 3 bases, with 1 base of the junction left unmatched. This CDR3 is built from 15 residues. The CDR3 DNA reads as TGTGCCAGCAGTTTCGGGACAGGGGGCTACAATGAGCAGTTCTTC. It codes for CASSFGTGGYNEQFF.

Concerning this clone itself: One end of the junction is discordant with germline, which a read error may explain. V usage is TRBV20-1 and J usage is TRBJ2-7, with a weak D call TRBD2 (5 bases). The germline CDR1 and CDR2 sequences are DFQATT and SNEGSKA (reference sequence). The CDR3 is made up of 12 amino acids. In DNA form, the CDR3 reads TGCATTGCTAGCCCCCGGTGGTACGAGCAGTACTTC. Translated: CIASPRWYEQYF.

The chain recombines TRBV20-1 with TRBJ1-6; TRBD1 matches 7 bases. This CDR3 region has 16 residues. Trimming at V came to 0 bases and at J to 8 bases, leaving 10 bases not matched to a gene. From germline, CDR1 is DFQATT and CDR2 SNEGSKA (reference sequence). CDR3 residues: CSARDGSRGKYSPLHF. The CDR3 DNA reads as TGCAGTGCTAGAGATGGATCCAGGGGGAAGTATTCACCCCTCCACTTT.

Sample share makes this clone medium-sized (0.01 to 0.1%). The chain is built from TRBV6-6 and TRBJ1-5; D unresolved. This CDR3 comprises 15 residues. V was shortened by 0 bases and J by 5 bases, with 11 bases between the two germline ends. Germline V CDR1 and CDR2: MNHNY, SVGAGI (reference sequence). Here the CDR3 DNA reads TGTGCCAGCAGTTACTCCCGCAGCCGGGATCAGCCCCAGCATTTT. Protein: CASSYSRSRDQPQHF.

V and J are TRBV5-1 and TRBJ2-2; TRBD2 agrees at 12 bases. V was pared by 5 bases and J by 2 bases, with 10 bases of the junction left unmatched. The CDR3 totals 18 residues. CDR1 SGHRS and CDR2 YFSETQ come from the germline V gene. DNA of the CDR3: TGCGCCAGCAGTCGCGCAAGCGGACTAGCGGGAAACACCGGGGAGCTGTTTTTT. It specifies CASSRASGLAGNTGELFF. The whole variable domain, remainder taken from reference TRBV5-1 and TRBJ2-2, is KAGVTQTPRYLIKTRGQQVTLSCSPISGHRSVSWYQQTPGQGLQFLFEYFSETQRNKGNFPGRFSGRQFSNSRSEMNVSTLELGDSALYLCASSRASGLAGNTGELFFGEGSRLTVL.

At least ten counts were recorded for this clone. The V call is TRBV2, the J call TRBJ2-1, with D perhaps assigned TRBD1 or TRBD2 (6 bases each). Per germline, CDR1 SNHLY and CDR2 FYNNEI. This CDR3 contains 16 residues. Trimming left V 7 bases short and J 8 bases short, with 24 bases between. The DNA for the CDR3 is TGTGCCAGCAACCCCGGGACGGGGGCCTTTGACGATGAGCAGTTCTTC. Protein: CASNPGTGAFDDEQFF.

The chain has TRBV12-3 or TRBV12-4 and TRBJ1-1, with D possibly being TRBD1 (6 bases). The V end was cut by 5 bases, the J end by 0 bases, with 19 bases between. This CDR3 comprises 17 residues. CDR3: CASSPVWTVAVNTEAFF. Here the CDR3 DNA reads TGTGCCAGCAGTCCAGTTTGGACAGTGGCCGTGAACACTGAAGCTTTCTTT.

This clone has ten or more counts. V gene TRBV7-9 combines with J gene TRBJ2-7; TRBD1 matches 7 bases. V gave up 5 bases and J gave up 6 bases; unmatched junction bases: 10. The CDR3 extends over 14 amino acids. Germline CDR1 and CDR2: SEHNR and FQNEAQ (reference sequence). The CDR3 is CASSQDLGQAEQYF. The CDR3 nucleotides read TGTGCCAGCAGCCAAGACCTCGGACAGGCCGAGCAGTACTTC. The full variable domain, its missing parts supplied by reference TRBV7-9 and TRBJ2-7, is DTGVSQNPRHKITKRGQNVTFRCDPISEHNRLYWYRQTLGQGPEFLTYFQNEAQLEKSRLLSDRFSAERPKGSFSTLEIQRTEQGDSAMYLCASSQDLGQAEQYFGPGTRLTVT.

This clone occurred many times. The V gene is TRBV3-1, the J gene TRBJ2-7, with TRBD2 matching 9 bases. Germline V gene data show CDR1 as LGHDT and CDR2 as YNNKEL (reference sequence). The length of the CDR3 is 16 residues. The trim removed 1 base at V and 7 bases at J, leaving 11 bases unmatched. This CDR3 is CASSQGIQAGGREQYF. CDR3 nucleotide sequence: TGTGCCAGCAGCCAAGGAATACAGGCGGGAGGGCGTGAGCAGTACTTC.

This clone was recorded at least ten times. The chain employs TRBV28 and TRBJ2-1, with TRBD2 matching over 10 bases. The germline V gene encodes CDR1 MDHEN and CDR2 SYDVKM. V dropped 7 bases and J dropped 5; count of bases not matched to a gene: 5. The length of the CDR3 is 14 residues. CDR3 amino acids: CASNQAGGNNEQFF. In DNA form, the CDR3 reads TGTGCCAGCAACCAAGCGGGAGGGAACAATGAGCAGTTCTTC.

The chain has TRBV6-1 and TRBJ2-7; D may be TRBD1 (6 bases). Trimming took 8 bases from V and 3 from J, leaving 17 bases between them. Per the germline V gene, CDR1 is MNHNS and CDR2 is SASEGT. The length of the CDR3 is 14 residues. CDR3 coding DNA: TGTGCCAGCCGTGGACAGCCCCCCAACTACGAGCAGTACTTC. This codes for CASRGQPPNYEQYF.

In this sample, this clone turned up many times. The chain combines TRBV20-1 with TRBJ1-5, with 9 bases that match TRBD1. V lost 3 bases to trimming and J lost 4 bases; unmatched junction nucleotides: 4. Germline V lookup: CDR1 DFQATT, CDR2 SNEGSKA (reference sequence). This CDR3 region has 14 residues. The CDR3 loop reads CSASRQGGNQPQHF. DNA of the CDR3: TGCAGTGCTAGTCGACAGGGGGGGAATCAGCCCCAGCATTTT.

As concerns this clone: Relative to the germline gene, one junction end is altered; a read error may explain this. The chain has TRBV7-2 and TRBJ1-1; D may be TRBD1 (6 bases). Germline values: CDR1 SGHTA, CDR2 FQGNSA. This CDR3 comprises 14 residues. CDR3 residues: CASSPGQSNTAAFF. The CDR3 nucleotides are TGTGCCAGCAGCCCTGGACAGTCGAACACTGCAGCTTTCTTT.

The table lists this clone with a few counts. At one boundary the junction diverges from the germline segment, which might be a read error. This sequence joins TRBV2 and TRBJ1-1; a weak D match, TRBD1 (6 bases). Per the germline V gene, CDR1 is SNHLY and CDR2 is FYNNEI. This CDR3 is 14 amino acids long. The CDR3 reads CASSGQYMDTEAFF. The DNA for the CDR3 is TGTGCCAGTAGTGGACAGTACATGGACACTGAAGCTTTCTTT.

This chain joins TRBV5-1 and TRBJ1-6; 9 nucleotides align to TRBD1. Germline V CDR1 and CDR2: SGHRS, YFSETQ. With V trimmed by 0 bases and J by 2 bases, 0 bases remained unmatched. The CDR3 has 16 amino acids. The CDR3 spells CASSLGDRAYNSPLHF. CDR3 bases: TGCGCCAGCAGCTTGGGGGACAGGGCCTATAATTCACCCCTCCACTTT.

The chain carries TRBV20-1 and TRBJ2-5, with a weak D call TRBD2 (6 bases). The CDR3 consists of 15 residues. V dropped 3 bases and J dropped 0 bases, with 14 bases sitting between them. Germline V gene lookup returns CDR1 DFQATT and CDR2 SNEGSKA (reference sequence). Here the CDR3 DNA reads TGCAGTGCTAGTGTGGCGGGACTCAACCAAGAGACCCAGTACTTC. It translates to CSASVAGLNQETQYF.

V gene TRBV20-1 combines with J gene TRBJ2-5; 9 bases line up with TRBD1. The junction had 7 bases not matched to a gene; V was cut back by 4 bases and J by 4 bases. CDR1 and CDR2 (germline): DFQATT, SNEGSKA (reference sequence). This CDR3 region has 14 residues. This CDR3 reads CSANRDRDVETQYF. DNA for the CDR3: TGCAGTGCTAACCGGGACAGGGATGTAGAGACCCAGTACTTC.

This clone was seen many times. CDR3 protein: CAWSGGISGYTF. As DNA, the CDR3 is TGTGCCTGGAGTGGAGGGATTTCTGGCTACACCTTC. The chain has TRBV30 and TRBJ1-2; D uncertain. Trimming pared 1 base from V and 7 bases from J, leaving 10 bases between. Germline assignment: CDR1 GTSNPN and CDR2 SVGIG (reference sequence). There are 12 residues in the CDR3.

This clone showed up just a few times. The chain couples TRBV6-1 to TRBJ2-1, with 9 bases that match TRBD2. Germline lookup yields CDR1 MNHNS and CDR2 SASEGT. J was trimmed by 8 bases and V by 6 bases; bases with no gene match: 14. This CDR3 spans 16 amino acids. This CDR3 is CASSRGIAGAVHEQFF. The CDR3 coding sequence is TGTGCCAGCAGCAGGGGAATAGCGGGAGCCGTGCATGAGCAGTTCTTC.

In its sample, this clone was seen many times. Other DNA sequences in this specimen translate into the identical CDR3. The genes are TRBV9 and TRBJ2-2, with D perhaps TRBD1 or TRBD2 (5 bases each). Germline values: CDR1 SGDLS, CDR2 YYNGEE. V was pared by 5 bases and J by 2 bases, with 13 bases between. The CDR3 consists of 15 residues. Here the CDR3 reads CASSPGTLNTGELFF. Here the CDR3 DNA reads TGTGCCAGCAGTCCCGGGACCCTTAACACCGGGGAGCTGTTTTTT.

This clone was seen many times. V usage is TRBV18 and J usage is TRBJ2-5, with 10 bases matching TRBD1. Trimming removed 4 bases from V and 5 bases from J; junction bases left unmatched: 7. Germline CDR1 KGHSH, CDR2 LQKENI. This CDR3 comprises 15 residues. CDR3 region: CASSLTGGAGETQYF. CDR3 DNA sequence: TGTGCCAGCTCACTGACAGGGGGCGCCGGGGAGACCCAGTACTTC.

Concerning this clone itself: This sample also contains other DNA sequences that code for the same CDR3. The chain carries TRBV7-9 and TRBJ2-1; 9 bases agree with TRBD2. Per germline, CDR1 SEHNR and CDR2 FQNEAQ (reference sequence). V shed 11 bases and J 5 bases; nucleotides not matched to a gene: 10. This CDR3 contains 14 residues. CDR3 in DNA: TGTGCCGGTAATAGCGGGAGTCTAGACAATGAGCAGTTCTTC. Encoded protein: CAGNSGSLDNEQFF.